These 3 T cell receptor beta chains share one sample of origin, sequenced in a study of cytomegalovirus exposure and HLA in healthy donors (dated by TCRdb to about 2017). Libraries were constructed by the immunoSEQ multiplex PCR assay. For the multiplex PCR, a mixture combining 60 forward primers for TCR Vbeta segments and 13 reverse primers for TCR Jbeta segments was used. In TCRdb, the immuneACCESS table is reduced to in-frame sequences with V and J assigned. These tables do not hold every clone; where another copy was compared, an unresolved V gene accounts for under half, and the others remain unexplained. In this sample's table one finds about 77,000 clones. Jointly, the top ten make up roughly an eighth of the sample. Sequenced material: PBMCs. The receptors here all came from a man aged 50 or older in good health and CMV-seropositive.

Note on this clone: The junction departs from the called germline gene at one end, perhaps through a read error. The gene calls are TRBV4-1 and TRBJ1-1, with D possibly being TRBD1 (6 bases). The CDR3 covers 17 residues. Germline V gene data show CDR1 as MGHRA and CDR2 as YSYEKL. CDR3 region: CASSQTILQGMKTEAFF. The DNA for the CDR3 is TGCGCCAGCAGCCAAACCATATTACAGGGTATGAAGACTGAAGCTTTCTTT.

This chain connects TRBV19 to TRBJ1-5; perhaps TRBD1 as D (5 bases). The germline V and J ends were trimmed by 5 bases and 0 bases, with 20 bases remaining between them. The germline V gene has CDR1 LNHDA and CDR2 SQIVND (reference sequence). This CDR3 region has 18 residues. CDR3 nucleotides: TGTGCCAGTAGTTCTCAACTTCATACAGGTACTAGCAATCAGCCCCAGCATTTT. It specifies CASSSQLHTGTSNQPQHF.

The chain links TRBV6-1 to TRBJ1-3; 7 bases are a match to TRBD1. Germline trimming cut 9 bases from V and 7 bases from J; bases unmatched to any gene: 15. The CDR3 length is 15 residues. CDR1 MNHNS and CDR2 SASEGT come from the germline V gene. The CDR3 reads CASRTGYGPANTIYF. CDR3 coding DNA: TGTGCCAGTAGGACAGGTTATGGTCCCGCCAACACCATATATTTT.